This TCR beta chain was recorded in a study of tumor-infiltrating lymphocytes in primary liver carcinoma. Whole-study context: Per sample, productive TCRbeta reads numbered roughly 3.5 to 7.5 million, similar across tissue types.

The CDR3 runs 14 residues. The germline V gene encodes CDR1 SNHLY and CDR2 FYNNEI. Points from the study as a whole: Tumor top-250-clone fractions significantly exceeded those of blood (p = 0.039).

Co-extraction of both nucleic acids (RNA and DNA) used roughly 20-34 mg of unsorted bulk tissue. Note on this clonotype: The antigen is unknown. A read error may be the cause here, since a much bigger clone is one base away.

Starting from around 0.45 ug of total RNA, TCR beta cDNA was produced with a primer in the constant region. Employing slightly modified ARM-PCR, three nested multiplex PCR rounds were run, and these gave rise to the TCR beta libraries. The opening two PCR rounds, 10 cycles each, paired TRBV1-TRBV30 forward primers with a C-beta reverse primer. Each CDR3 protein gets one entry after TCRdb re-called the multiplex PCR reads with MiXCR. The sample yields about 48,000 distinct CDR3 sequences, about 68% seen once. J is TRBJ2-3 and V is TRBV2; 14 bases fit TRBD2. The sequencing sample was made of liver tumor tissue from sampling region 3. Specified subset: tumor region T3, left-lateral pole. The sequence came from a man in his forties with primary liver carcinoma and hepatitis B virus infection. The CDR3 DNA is TGTGCCAGCACTCCGACTAGCGGGGGGGATACGCAGTTTTTT. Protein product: CASTPTSGGDTQFF.